This section outlines one TCR beta chain sequence together with its context. This specimen belongs to a study of T cells after yellow fever vaccination. One entry per CDR3 protein results from TCRdb running MiXCR on the 5' RACE reads. The sample holds 620,000 or so distinct CDR3 sequences, 12% seen once. The CDR3 totals 16 residues. The germline CDR1 and CDR2 sequences are MNHNS and SASEGT. Trimming took off 5 bases at V and 1 base at J, with 18 bases between the two ends. The specimen comprised PBMCs, sampled on the day of the yellow fever booster vaccination. The chain employs TRBV6-1 and TRBJ2-7; D may be TRBD1 or TRBD2 (5 bases each). The receptor comes from a man under 40 who received the YFV17D yellow fever vaccine. CDR3 protein: CASSPSKGPVSYEQYF. DNA for the CDR3: TGTGCCAGCAGTCCTTCAAAGGGACCGGTATCCTACGAGCAGTACTTC.